A selection of T cell receptor beta chains follows, all from one sample in a study of CD8 T cells in Susac syndrome. TCRdb independently ran MiXCR on the immunoSEQ multiplex PCR reads; one entry per CDR3 protein. The data show around 130,000 distinct CDR3 sequences, 85% to 95% seen once. Sequenced input: CD4+ T cells from PBMCs. Receptors originate from a human donor in good health. CDR3s include the opening cysteine and the closing phenylalanine or tryptophan. D genes are given only for firm matches. Clone size is given for some rows only: seen once, a few or many times, or a class if the clone is expanded.

v_call	j_call	clone_size	d_call	cdr3_aa	cdr3_nt
TRBV6-5	TRBJ2-5	.	.	CASTDPGRTQYF	TGTGCCAGCACCGACCCCGGGAGGACCCAGTACTTC
TRBV7-3	TRBJ2-1	.	TRBD2	CASSSTSGRDEQFF	TGTGCCAGCAGCTCGACTAGCGGGAGAGATGAGCAGTTCTTC
TRBV3-1	TRBJ2-5	.	.	CASSHRQGQETQYF	TGTGCCAGCAGCCACCGGCAGGGCCAAGAGACCCAGTACTTC
TRBV7-3	TRBJ1-6	.	TRBD1	CASSLGTGQDSPLHF	TGTGCCAGCAGTCTAGGGACAGGGCAGGATTCACCCCTCCACTTT
TRBV6-5	TRBJ2-7	.	.	CASSYSWTASSYEQYF	TGTGCCAGCAGTTACTCGTGGACAGCGAGCTCCTACGAGCAGTACTTC
TRBV20-1	TRBJ1-1	.	TRBD1	CSARDSRTGLNTEAFF	TGCAGTGCTAGAGATAGTAGGACAGGGTTGAACACTGAAGCTTTCTTT
TRBV7-2	TRBJ1-5	.	.	CASSLGETGRKHF	TGTGCCAGCAGCTTAGGAGAGACGGGCAGGAAGCATTTT
TRBV5-4	TRBJ2-3	few	.	CASSRDSSTDTQYF	TGTGCCAGCAGCCGGGACTCGAGCACAGATACGCAGTATTTT
TRBV30	TRBJ2-3	once	TRBD1	CAWGTGQGRDTQYF	TGTGCCTGGGGGACGGGACAGGGGCGAGATACGCAGTATTTT
TRBV12-3/TRBV12-4	TRBJ2-1	.	TRBD1	CASSKTGTGRFF	TGTGCCAGCAGTAAAACCGGGACAGGGAGGTTCTTC
TRBV28	TRBJ2-5	.	.	CASSLSHSRGQETQYF	TGTGCCAGCAGTTTATCGCACTCGCGGGGACAAGAGACCCAGTACTTC
TRBV7-2	TRBJ1-1	.	.	CASSLARNTEAFF	TGTGCCAGCAGTTTAGCCAGGAACACTGAAGCTTTCTTT
TRBV7-9	TRBJ1-5	once	TRBD1	CASSVSTGDQPQHF	TGTGCCAGCAGCGTTTCGACAGGGGACCAGCCCCAGCATTTT
TRBV30	TRBJ1-3	.	.	CAWSVPLAVPNIDGRGNTIYF	TGTGCCTGGAGTGTGCCTTTGGCAGTCCCTAATATTGATGGTCGTGGAAACACCATATATTTT
TRBV12-3/TRBV12-4	TRBJ1-4	.	.	CASSLWGTVANEKLFF	TGTGCCAGCAGTTTATGGGGAACTGTGGCTAATGAAAAACTGTTTTTT
TRBV20-1	TRBJ2-2	.	TRBD2	CSAPGTSGRATGELFF	TGCAGTGCTCCCGGGACTAGCGGGAGGGCTACCGGGGAGCTGTTTTTT
TRBV5-4	TRBJ1-1	.	.	CASSPGGMNTEAFF	TGTGCCAGCAGCCCGGGAGGAATGAACACTGAAGCTTTCTTT
TRBV20-1	TRBJ2-1	.	TRBD2	CSARFNRGSSYNEQFF	TGCAGTGCTAGGTTTAATCGCGGGAGCTCCTACAATGAGCAGTTCTTC
TRBV2	TRBJ2-7	.	.	CASSEVAVYGQYF	TGTGCCAGCAGTGAGGTCGCTGTGTACGGGCAGTACTTC
TRBV29-1	TRBJ2-7	.	.	CSVETDKAYEQYF	TGCAGCGTTGAGACAGATAAAGCCTACGAGCAGTACTTC
TRBV7-2	TRBJ1-5	.	TRBD1	CASSLGPGQGSQPQHF	TGTGCCAGCAGCTTAGGGCCGGGACAGGGAAGTCAGCCCCAGCATTTT
TRBV7-9	TRBJ1-5	.	.	CASSLQEQPQHF	TGTGCCAGCAGCCTTCAGGAGCAGCCCCAGCATTTT
TRBV18	TRBJ2-1	.	TRBD2	CASSPPAGERDEQFF	TGTGCCAGCTCACCACCGGCGGGAGAGCGCGATGAGCAGTTCTTC
TRBV7-8	TRBJ2-3	.	.	CASSLDSGSWTDTQYF	TGTGCCAGCAGCTTAGATTCCGGGAGCTGGACAGATACGCAGTATTTT
TRBV5-1	TRBJ2-7	.	TRBD1	CASSLSGQGIQQYF	TGCGCCAGCAGCTTGTCGGGACAGGGAATCCAGCAGTACTTC
TRBV27	TRBJ2-7	.	TRBD1	CASTSAGTGSYEQYF	TGTGCCAGCACCTCAGCCGGGACAGGGTCTTACGAGCAGTACTTC
TRBV5-4	TRBJ2-5	.	TRBD2	CASSSSLGLAGQETQYF	TGTGCCAGCAGCTCTTCCTTAGGACTAGCGGGGCAAGAGACCCAGTACTTC
TRBV18	TRBJ2-1	.	TRBD2	CASSPITGRVTYPYNEQFF	TGTGCCAGCTCACCAATTACCGGGAGGGTAACATATCCTTACAATGAGCAGTTCTTC
TRBV7-9	TRBJ1-1	.	.	CASSLAGSWNTEAFF	TGTGCCAGCAGCTTAGCCGGGTCGTGGAACACTGAAGCTTTCTTT
TRBV6-2/TRBV6-3	TRBJ1-5	.	TRBD1	CASSYGRGPGQPQHF	TGTGCCAGCAGTTACGGGAGGGGGCCGGGCCAGCCCCAGCATTTT
TRBV6-6	TRBJ2-2	.	.	CAIRQQNTGELFF	TGTGCCATCAGACAGCAGAACACCGGGGAGCTGTTTTTT